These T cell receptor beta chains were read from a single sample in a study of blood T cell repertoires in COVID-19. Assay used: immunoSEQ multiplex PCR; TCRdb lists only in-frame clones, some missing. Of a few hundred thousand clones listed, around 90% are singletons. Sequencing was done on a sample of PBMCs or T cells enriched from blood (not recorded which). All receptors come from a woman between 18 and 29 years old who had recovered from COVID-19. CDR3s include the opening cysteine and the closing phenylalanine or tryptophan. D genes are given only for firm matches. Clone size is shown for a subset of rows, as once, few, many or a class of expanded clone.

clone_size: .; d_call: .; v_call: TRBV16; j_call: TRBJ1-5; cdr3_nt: TGTGCCAGCAGCCAATCATCCCCAGGCCGTATGGATCAGCCCCAGCATTTT; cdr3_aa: CASSQSSPGRMDQPQHF
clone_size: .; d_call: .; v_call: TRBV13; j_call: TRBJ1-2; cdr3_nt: TGTGCCAGCAGCTTTGGGGGGAACTATGGCTACACCTTC; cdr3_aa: CASSFGGNYGYTF
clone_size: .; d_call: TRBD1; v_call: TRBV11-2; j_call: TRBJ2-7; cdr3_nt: TGTGCCAGCAGCTGGACAGGGGGCGAGCAGTACTTC; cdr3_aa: CASSWTGGEQYF
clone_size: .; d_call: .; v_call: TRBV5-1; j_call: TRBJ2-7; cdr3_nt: TGCGCCAGCAGCTTGGGTCCCCCCGGGCAGGGTGCCGCCTACGAGCAGTACTTC; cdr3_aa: CASSLGPPGQGAAYEQYF
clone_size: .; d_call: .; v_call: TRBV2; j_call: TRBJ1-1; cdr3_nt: TGTGCCAGCAGTGTAAAGGGGATGGAATTTCTTGGCACTGAAGCTTTCTTT; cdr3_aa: CASSVKGMEFLGTEAFF
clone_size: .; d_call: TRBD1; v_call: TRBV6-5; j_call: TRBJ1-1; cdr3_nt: TGTGCCAGCAGCGAGGACAGGCCCACTGAAGCTTTCTTT; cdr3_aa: CASSEDRPTEAFF
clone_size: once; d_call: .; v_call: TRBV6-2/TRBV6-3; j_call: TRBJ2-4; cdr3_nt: TGTGCCAGCAGTTACTCGCAGACCAAAAACATTCAGTACTTC; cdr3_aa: CASSYSQTKNIQYF
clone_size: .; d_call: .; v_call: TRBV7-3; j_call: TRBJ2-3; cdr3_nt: TGTGCCAGCAGCTCGGCGGGGGCTAGCACAGATACGCAGTATTTT; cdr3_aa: CASSSAGASTDTQYF
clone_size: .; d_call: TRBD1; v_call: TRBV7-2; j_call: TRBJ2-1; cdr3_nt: TGTGCCAGCAGCTTAGTTGCGGGACAGGTTTACAATGAGCAGTTCTTC; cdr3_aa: CASSLVAGQVYNEQFF
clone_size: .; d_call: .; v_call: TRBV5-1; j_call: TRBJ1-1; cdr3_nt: TGCGCCAGCAGCTTGGGAGGGAACACTGAAGCTTTCTTT; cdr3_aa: CASSLGGNTEAFF
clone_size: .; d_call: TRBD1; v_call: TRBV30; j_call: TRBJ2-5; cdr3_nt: TGTGCCTGGAGTACCGGACAGGGGACGTACCAAGAGACCCAGTACTTC; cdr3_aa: CAWSTGQGTYQETQYF
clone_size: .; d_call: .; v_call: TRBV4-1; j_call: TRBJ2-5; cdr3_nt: TGCGCCAGCAGCCAAGATCGGGGATGGCAAGAGACCCAGTACTTC; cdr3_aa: CASSQDRGWQETQYF
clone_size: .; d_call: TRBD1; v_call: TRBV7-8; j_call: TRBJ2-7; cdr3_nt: TGTGCCAGCAGCGCCCGGGACAGGGTAATTTACGAGCAGTACTTC; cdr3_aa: CASSARDRVIYEQYF
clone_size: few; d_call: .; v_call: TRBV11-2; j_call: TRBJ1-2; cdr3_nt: TGTGCCAGCAGCTTATTAGGTACAGCTAACTATGGCTACACCTTC; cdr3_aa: CASSLLGTANYGYTF
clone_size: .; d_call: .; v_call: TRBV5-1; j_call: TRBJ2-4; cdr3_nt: TGCGCCAGCAGCCCGCCGGGGGTGGTAGGAAACATTCAGTACTTC; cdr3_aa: CASSPPGVVGNIQYF
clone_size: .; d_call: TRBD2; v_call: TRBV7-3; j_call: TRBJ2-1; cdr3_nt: TGTGCCAGCAGCAGACTAGCGGGGGGCAAAGACAATGAGCAGTTCTTC; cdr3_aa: CASSRLAGGKDNEQFF
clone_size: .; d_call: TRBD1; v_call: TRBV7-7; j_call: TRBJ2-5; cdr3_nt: TGTGCTAGCAGCCGTTCCGGGACAGGGTTTGGGGAGACCCAGTACTTC; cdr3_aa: CASSRSGTGFGETQYF
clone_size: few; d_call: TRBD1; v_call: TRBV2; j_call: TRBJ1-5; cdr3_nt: TGTGCCAGCAGTGATCTGACAGGGGGAGATCAGCCCCAGCATTTT; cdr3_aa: CASSDLTGGDQPQHF
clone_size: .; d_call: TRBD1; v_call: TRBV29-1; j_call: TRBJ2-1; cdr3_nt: TGCAGCGTTGAAAGGGCATGGACAGGGGGCAATGAGCAGTTCTTC; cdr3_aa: CSVERAWTGGNEQFF
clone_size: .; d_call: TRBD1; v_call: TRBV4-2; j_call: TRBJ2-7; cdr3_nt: TGTGCCAGCAGCCCCACAACTTCCGGGACAGAGTACGAGCAGTACTTC; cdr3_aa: CASSPTTSGTEYEQYF
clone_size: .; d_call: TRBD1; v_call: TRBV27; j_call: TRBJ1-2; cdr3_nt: TGTGCCAGCAGATTACGGGACAGGCCTAACTATGGCTACACCTTC; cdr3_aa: CASRLRDRPNYGYTF
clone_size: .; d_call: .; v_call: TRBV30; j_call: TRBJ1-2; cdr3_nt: TGTGCCTGGATTTTCGGGGGGGCTCCAGGGAGCCTCGCTAACTATGGCTACACCTTC; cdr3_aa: CAWIFGGAPGSLANYGYTF
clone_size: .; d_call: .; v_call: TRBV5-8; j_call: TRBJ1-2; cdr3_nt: TGTGCCAGCAGCGTGGACAACGACTATGGCTACACCTTC; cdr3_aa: CASSVDNDYGYTF
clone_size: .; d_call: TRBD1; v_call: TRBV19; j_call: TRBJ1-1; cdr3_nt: TGTGCCAGTAGTATAGTACAGGGGAAAAGTGAAGCTTTCTTT; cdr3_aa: CASSIVQGKSEAFF
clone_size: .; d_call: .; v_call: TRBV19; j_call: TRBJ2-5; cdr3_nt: TGTGCCAGTAGTCCGGTACAGGGAAGGGGGCAAGAGACCCAGTACTTC; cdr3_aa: CASSPVQGRGQETQYF
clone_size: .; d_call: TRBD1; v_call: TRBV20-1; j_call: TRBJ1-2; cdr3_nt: TGCAGTGCTAGGACAGGGAGCTACACCTTC; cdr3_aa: CSARTGSYTF
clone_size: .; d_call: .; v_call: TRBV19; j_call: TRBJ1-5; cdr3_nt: TGTGCCAGTAGACCGGAGGGCAATCAGCCCCAGCATTTT; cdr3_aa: CASRPEGNQPQHF
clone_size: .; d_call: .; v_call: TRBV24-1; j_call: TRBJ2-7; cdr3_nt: TGTGCCACCAGTGAGGACACGGACTACGAGCAGTACTTC; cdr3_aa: CATSEDTDYEQYF
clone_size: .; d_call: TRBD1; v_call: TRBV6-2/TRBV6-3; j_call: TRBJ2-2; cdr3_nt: TGTGCCAGCAGTTACTCGGGGACAGGGAGAACCGGGGAGCTGTTTTTT; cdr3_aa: CASSYSGTGRTGELFF
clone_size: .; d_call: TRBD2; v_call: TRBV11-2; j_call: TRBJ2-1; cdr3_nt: TGTGCCAGCAGCTTAGATGGGACTAGCCTTAATGAGCAGTTCTTC; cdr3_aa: CASSLDGTSLNEQFF
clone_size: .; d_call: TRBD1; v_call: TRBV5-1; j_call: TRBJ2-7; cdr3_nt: TGCGCCAGCAGCGCCACCGGGACAGGGGCGGTAAACGAGCAGTACTTC; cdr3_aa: CASSATGTGAVNEQYF
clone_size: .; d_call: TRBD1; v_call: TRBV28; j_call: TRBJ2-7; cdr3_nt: TGTGCCAGCAGTTCCCGGACAGGGGGTTTACGAGAACAGTACTTC; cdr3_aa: CASSSRTGGLREQYF
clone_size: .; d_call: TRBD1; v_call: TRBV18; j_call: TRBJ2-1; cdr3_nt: TGTGCCAGCTCACGCTTGACAGGGGCGAAGGGCAATGAGCAGTTCTTC; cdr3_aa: CASSRLTGAKGNEQFF
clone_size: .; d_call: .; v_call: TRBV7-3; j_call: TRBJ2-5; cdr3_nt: TGTGCCAGCAGCTACGCCAGGGGCCCTCAAGAGACCCAGTACTTC; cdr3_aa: CASSYARGPQETQYF
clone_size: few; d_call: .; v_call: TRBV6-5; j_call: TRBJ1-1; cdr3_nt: TGTGCCAGCAAACAAGGAGGGCTGAACACTGAAGCTTTCTTT; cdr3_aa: CASKQGGLNTEAFF
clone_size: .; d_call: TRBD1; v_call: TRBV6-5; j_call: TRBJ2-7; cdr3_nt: TGTGCCAGCAGCTTCCGGGACAGGAGCGAGCAGTACTTC; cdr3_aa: CASSFRDRSEQYF
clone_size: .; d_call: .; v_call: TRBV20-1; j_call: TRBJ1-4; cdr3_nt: TGCAGTGCTAACTCCTGGGAAAAACTGTTTTTT; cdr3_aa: CSANSWEKLFF
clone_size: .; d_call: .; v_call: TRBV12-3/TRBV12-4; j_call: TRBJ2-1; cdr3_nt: TGTGCCAGCACGACCCCTAGCGAGCAGTTCTTC; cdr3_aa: CASTTPSEQFF
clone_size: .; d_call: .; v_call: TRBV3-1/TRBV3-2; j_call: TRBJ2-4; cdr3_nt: TGTGCCAGCAGCCTTACAGGGTGGTTGGCCAAAAACATTCAGTACTTC; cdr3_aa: CASSLTGWLAKNIQYF